Below are 8 T cell receptor beta chains sequenced from a single sample in a study of CD8 T cells in Susac syndrome. Random-hexamer reverse transcription was applied to about 0.5 to 1 ug RNA. Each CDR3 protein is one row after TCRdb ran MiXCR on the immunoSEQ multiplex PCR reads. Among roughly 120,000 distinct CDR3 sequences listed, 85% to 95% were seen once. Sequenced input: CD4+ T cells from PBMCs. These receptors were collected from a human donor with multiple sclerosis.

The chain is built from TRBV24-1 and TRBJ1-3; D gene ambiguous. Trimming pared 3 bases from V and 5 bases from J, leaving 7 bases between. From germline, CDR1 is KGHDR and CDR2 SFDVKD. This CDR3 is 13 amino acids long. The CDR3 is CATSDKERNTIYF. The CDR3 DNA sequence: TGTGCCACCAGTGATAAAGAGCGAAACACCATATATTTT.

The chain carries TRBV7-8 and TRBJ2-5; D call uncertain. The CDR3 extends over 12 amino acids. Trimming stripped 4 bases from V and 5 bases from J, with 8 bases between. From germline, CDR1 is SGHVS and CDR2 FQNEAQ. In DNA, the CDR3 is TGTGCCAGCAGCTCCCCTTCCGAGACCCAGTACTTC. This translates into CASSSPSETQYF. Full variable domain (outside the CDR3, taken from reference TRBV7-8 and TRBJ2-5): GAGVSQSPRYKVAKRGQDVALRCDPISGHVSLFWYQQALGQGPEFLTYFQNEAQLDKSGLPSDRFFAERPEGSVSTLKIQRTQQEDSAVYLCASSSPSETQYFGPGTRLLVL.

The V gene is TRBV7-9, the J gene TRBJ2-5; D is perhaps TRBD2 (6 bases). V was pared by 0 bases and J by 5 bases, with 7 bases between. Germline V gene lookup returns CDR1 SEHNR and CDR2 FQNEAQ (reference sequence). The CDR3 extends over 13 amino acids. In nucleotides, the CDR3 is TGTGCCAGCAGCTTAGCAGGGAGGGAGACCCAGTACTTC. It yields the protein CASSLAGRETQYF.

V and J are TRBV29-1 and TRBJ2-7, with TRBD1 identical over 7 bases. Germline CDR1 reads SQVTM; CDR2 reads ANQGSEA. The CDR3 has 12 amino acids. The J segment lost 7 bases and the V segment lost 4 bases, leaving 7 bases of the junction unmatched. CDR3 residues: CSVVTGQREQYF. CDR3 DNA: TGCAGCGTTGTAACGGGACAGAGGGAGCAGTACTTC.

V is TRBV20-1 and J is TRBJ2-5; tentatively, D is TRBD2 (5 bases). The CDR3 totals 11 residues. With 2 bases removed from V and 5 bases from J, the gap between germline ends came to 6 bases. In germline, CDR1 is DFQATT, CDR2 SNEGSKA (reference sequence). The CDR3 sequence is CSARIAETQYF. The CDR3 region has the DNA TGCAGTGCTAGAATAGCGGAGACCCAGTACTTC.

The CDR3 protein is CASSARLGMNEQYF. The DNA for the CDR3 is TGTGCCAGCAGCGCGCGACTAGGCATGAACGAGCAGTACTTC. The chain links TRBV7-8 to TRBJ2-7; tentative D call: TRBD2 (6 bases). V shed 5 bases and J shed 5 bases, with 16 bases lying between them. The CDR3 covers 14 residues. CDR1 SGHVS and CDR2 FQNEAQ come from the germline V gene.

The genes are TRBV6-5 and TRBJ1-2; D unclear. This CDR3 is built from 14 residues. CDR1 and CDR2 from the germline V gene are MNHEY and SVGAGI. The V end was cut by 0 bases, the J end by 4 bases, with 9 bases between. The CDR3, as DNA: TGTGCCAGCAGTTACTCCCGGACGACCTATGGCTACACCTTC. Translated: CASSYSRTTYGYTF.

This chain uses TRBV9 with TRBJ1-6; 9 bases agree with TRBD1. CDR3 length: 14 amino acids. Germline CDR1 and CDR2: SGDLS and YYNGEE. Trimming took 4 bases from V and 11 from J; bases not matched to a gene: 7. CDR3 residues: CASSTRQGVTPLHF. In nucleotides, the CDR3 is TGTGCCAGCAGCACCCGACAGGGGGTGACACCCCTCCACTTT.